This TCR beta chain was recovered during a study of OX40 agonist ivuxolimab in advanced cancers. In the study overall: Ivuxolimab, which targeted the costimulatory receptor OX40 (CD134), was an agonistic, fully human IgG2 monoclonal antibody. Intravenous ivuxolimab was administered to patients every 2 weeks at six dose levels: 0.01, 0.1, 0.3, 1.5, 3 and 10 mg/kg. Among the 50 to 55 dose-escalation patients, approximately 20 had hepatocellular carcinoma, 15 or so melanoma, 9 renal cell carcinoma and 9 head and neck cancer. In the dose-escalation cohort, around 80% of patients were male, and the mean age was 60 years with a range of roughly 20 to 80. Patients were allowed to have had prior anti-PD-1, anti-PD-L1 or anti-CTLA-4 therapy, and 40% of the dose-escalation patients had previously received checkpoint inhibitors. Three dose-escalation patients achieved partial responses, one with hepatocellular carcinoma and two with cutaneous melanoma. The purpose of peripheral TCRbeta sequencing was to test whether ivuxolimab changed TCR sequence diversity and led to clonal T-cell expansion. The paper covers the monotherapy dose-escalation part of the phase I ivuxolimab trial, which included N ≈ 50 patients.

To sequence the TCRbeta CDR3 region, genomic DNA was isolated from the sorted cells. The immunoSEQ Assay was used for sequencing of TCRbeta CDR3 regions. As stored in TCRdb, this immuneACCESS dataset retains in-frame rearrangements with V and J assigned. A fraction of the clones does not appear; measured against another copy, unresolved V genes explain less than half of the discrepancy, and the remainder lacks a known reason. The sample records 89,000 or so clones, approximately 86% of which are singletons. The ten largest clones represent about 0.72% of the sample. Study-wide findings and limitations: The antigen specificity of the peripheral T cells that underwent clonal expansion was not determined. Low levels of normalized T-cell clonal expansion were also seen in some patients who did not respond. At doses from 0.1 to 3.0 mg/kg, clonal expansion was seen in both CD4+ and CD8+ blood T cells between baseline and week 6. In the 0.1-3.0 mg/kg groups, partial responders were among the patients with the lowest normalized peripheral clonal expansion, particularly in CD8+ T cells. After ivuxolimab, CD8+ T cells had more expanded clones than CD4+ T cells on average.

The trial excluded patients who had a history of autoimmune disease or who were on systemic immunosuppression. Peripheral blood for TCR sequencing was collected from all dose cohorts at baseline, on cycle 4 day 1, and on cycle 7 day 1. Samples were obtained from an open-label, multicenter, first-in-human phase I dose-escalation trial of ivuxolimab. The trial enrolled adults with locally advanced or metastatic head and neck squamous cell, hepatocellular, melanoma or renal cell carcinoma. Before TCR sequencing, CD4+ T cells and CD8+ T cells from peripheral blood were sorted into separate populations. Note on this clone: Its cognate antigen has yet to be identified. The input lacks base qualities; no much larger clone sits a single base away. The sample carries other DNA sequences with the same CDR3.

This clonotype was sampled from an adult with an advanced solid tumor such as melanoma, head and neck, liver or kidney cancer. The sample consisted of CD4+ or CD8+ T cells sorted from blood, taken in a trial of the OX40 agonist ivuxolimab.

The bases read TGTGCCTGGACTAAACAGGGGGATAGACTGTTTTTT. The encoded protein is CAWTKQGDRLFF. The V gene is TRBV30 and the J gene is TRBJ1-4; 8 bases in the junction line up with TRBD1. For this chain, trimming is 4 bases at the V end and 13 bases at the J end, and the number of junction bases without a gene match is 8. CDR1 and CDR2 were assigned from the germline V gene (reference sequence) as GTSNPN and SVGIG. The CDR3 runs 12 residues from the cysteine to the phenylalanine. Only the CDR3 part of the read is kept: 36 bases, read in frame from the first base. With the portions outside the CDR3 filled from the reference TRBV30 and TRBJ1-4 genes, the complete variable region becomes SQTIHQWPATLVQPVGSPLSLECTVEGTSNPNLYWYRQAAGRGLQLLFYSVGIGQISSEVPQNLSASRPQDRQFILSSKKLLLSDSGFYLCAWTKQGDRLFFGSGTQLSVL.